The sample holds a few counts of the clone carrying this T cell receptor (beta chain). This sample stems from a study of patients and donors after allogeneic stem cell transplantation. In TCRdb, the RT-PCR reads were re-called with MiXCR into one record per CDR3 protein. The repertoire holds about 960,000 distinct CDR3 sequences, with over 15% as singletons. What was sequenced was blood, either unsorted or a sorted T cell fraction (not recorded which). The TCR originated in a human donor who was either an allogeneic HSCT recipient or a stem cell or donor lymphocyte infusion donor (not recorded which). It is not recorded whose cells these are; they may come from a transplant donor.

This CDR3 reads CASSLEGHPNAEAFF. DNA of the CDR3: TGCGCCAGCAGCTTGGAAGGGCATCCCAACGCTGAAGCTTTCTTT. The V gene is TRBV5-1, the J gene TRBJ1-1; the D is unclear. The CDR3 totals 15 residues. The germline gives CDR1 SGHRS, CDR2 YFSETQ. The V and J ends lost 0 bases and 6 bases respectively, with 15 bases between them.